The entry below gives a single T cell receptor (beta chain) sequence along with its context. Its target is unknown. Trimming shortened V by 7 bases and J by 12 bases, and 13 bases separated the two germline ends. CDR1 is MNHEY and CDR2 is SVGAGI in the germline V gene. The CDR3 length is 11 residues. Before the COVID-19 pandemic, during about 2011-2018, CD4+ T cells were taken from unexposed donors. After nine to ten days of culture, CD4+ T cells were isolated. Testing used SARS-CoV-2 S/N and four cold-coronavirus spikes on unexposed-donor CD4+ T cells, cells permitting. These data come from a study of CD4 T cells in relation to SARS-CoV-2 and coronaviruses. About the study: TCR beta CDR3s were sequenced after roughly ten-day antigen culture of PBMCs.

Data came from immunoSEQ multiplex PCR; TCRdb stores just in-frame clones and leaves some out. Of tens of thousands of clones in the sample, around three quarters are singletons; the top ten hold roughly 20%. V gene TRBV6-5 combines with J gene TRBJ1-5; D remains unclear. The specimen was CD4+ T cells from PBMCs, cultured in vitro. This TCR came from a human donor in good health. The CDR3 DNA reads TGTGCCAGCACGGAAAACCTATACCAGCATTTT. Translating it yields CASTENLYQHF.